This TCR beta chain was sequenced during a study of vaccination and CD4 T cells after COVID-19. This clonotype was seen more than once but under ten times. Its specificity is not known. The study's findings and limits: Convalescent patients showed a median 86.3% of reactive clones that were seen only post-vaccination.

CD4+ T cells that had been cultured provided DNA sequenced with the Oncomine TCR Beta short-read assay. One entry per CDR3 protein, called by TCRdb with MiXCR from the PCR reads. This sample has some 4,500 distinct CDR3 sequences, with roughly a fifth found just once. The treatment is: roughly 11-day PBMC culture with coronavirus spike peptide pools or control peptides (ViraFEST assay). The CDR3 has 16 residues. Germline assignment: CDR1 MNHEY and CDR2 SVGAGI. Trimming cost V 1 base and J 9 bases, with 16 bases left between them. The sample in question was CD4+ T cells from blood, cultured in vitro, obtained after SARS-CoV-2 vaccination. This receptor was identified in a human donor who had recovered from COVID-19. This chain connects TRBV6-5 to TRBJ1-6; no definite D call. The CDR3 loop reads CASSYFSGDYGSPLHF. CDR3 bases: TGTGCCAGCAGTTACTTTTCCGGGGATTATGGTTCACCCCTCCACTTT.